The following is a T cell receptor beta chain sequence with its context. CDR1 and CDR2 (germline): SGHRS, YFSETQ. J gave up 8 bases and V 4 bases, and 5 bases lay outside the gene matches. The CDR3 length is 13 residues. These data come from a study of long-term antiretroviral therapy in people with HIV. At survey level, the immunoSEQ assay was run in its v3.0 version. This table comes from immunoSEQ multiplex PCR, and its TCRdb copy is limited to in-frame clones, with some not included. The sample has about 34,000 clones, roughly 81% seen once; the top ten hold approximately 4.8%. The source material was unsorted PBMCs, sampled approximately 2.9 years before starting antiretroviral therapy. The receptor comes from a woman in her twenties or thirties with HIV. V is TRBV5-1 and J is TRBJ1-2, with TRBD1 matching over 10 bases. CDR3 protein: CASSLGTGEGYTF. The CDR3 DNA is TGCGCCAGCAGCCTAGGGACAGGGGAAGGCTACACCTTC.